The clone carrying this TCR beta chain has ten or more counts. Its antigen is not identified. This sample is drawn from a study of regulatory T cells in long-lasting Graves disease. The study's findings and limits: Few sampled subjects may have lowered accuracy.

Germline values: CDR1 SEHNR, CDR2 FQNEAQ (reference sequence). CDR3 size: 12 residues. Trimming removed 5 bases from V and 14 bases from J, with 15 bases in between. Time point in this sample: persistent/refractory GD, antithyroid drugs over 5 years with positive TRAb. After RNA was extracted from PBMCs, the TCR library was made from it. Library construction for TCR beta used iRepertoire HTBI primers and Arm-PCR of CDR3 regions. TCRdb used MiXCR to reprocess the multiplex PCR reads, holding one entry per CDR3 protein. This table has a few hundred thousand distinct CDR3 sequences, around 20% appearing once.

The origin of this receptor is a female donor with Graves disease. This rearrangement joins TRBV7-9 to TRBJ1-4; D is unresolved. The specimen was peripheral blood mononuclear cells (PBMCs), collected when the disease was refractory, from a patient treated with antithyroid drugs. Here the CDR3 DNA reads TGTGCCAGCAGCCCGTCACACGGCACGCTGTTTTTT. It is translated as CASSPSHGTLFF.